The rows below give T cell receptor beta chains drawn from one sample of a study of cytomegalovirus exposure and HLA in healthy donors. The method was immunoSEQ multiplex PCR; TCRdb's version includes in-frame clones alone and lacks a portion of them. The data hold some 140,000 clones, with roughly 79% observed a single time. Input material: PBMCs. These receptor sequences come from a man aged 18 to 30 in good health and CMV-seronegative. CDR3s include the opening cysteine and the closing phenylalanine or tryptophan. D genes are given only for firm matches. Some rows mark clone size as missing; the rest say once, few, many or name a class of expanded clone.

V gene	J gene	clone size	D gene	CDR3 DNA	CDR3 protein
TRBV4-1	TRBJ2-5	-	TRBD2	TGCGCCAGCAGCCAAGATCTTATCGGGAGGGGAGAGACCCAGTACTTC	CASSQDLIGRGETQYF
TRBV7-9	TRBJ2-1	-	-	TGTGCCAGCAGCCTAGGACAGAACAATGAGCAGTTCTTC	CASSLGQNNEQFF
TRBV5-1	TRBJ1-1	-	-	TGCGCCAGCAGCTTGGAGGGGCCTGAAGCTTTCTTT	CASSLEGPEAFF
TRBV19	TRBJ2-3	-	-	TGTGCCAGTACCGGGACTCGGGCAGCAGATACGCAGTATTTT	CASTGTRAADTQYF
TRBV27	TRBJ2-2	-	-	TGTGCCAGCATGCAGGGCTGGGGAACCGGGGAGCTGTTTTTT	CASMQGWGTGELFF
TRBV7-3	TRBJ2-5	-	-	TGTGCCAGTAGCCCCCGGTGGGAGACCCAGTACTTC	CASSPRWETQYF
TRBV7-2	TRBJ2-5	-	TRBD1	TGTGCCAGCAGCCCCCGGACAGGGGGAGGCCCCCAGTACTTC	CASSPRTGGGPQYF
TRBV19	TRBJ1-4	-	TRBD1	TGTGCCAGTACCCCGGACAGGGGGGATGAAAAACTGTTTTTT	CASTPDRGDEKLFF
TRBV4-1	TRBJ2-7	-	-	TGCGCCAGCAGCTGGGGGCCTTTCAGCTCCTACGAGCAGTACTTC	CASSWGPFSSYEQYF
TRBV10-2	TRBJ1-1	-	TRBD1	TGCGCCACCTTGGACAGGGCTACTGAAGCTTTCTTT	CATLDRATEAFF
TRBV6-1	TRBJ1-1	-	TRBD1	TGTGCCAGTTCGGACAGGGGGCGCGGGGCTGAAGCTTTCTTT	CASSDRGRGAEAFF
TRBV5-4	TRBJ1-6	-	-	TGTGCCAGCACTAACAGGTCGTATGGTTCACCCCTCCACTTT	CASTNRSYGSPLHF
TRBV2	TRBJ2-3	-	TRBD1	TGCGCCAGCAGTGGGACAGGGAAAGATACGCAGTATTTT	CASSGTGKDTQYF
TRBV6-5	TRBJ2-3	-	TRBD1	TGTGCCAGCAGCCCCGGGACAGCCACAGATACGCAGTATTTT	CASSPGTATDTQYF
TRBV11-1	TRBJ2-7	-	TRBD2	TGTGCCAGCAGCCCAATAGCGGGGGGGCTCTACGAGCAGTACTTC	CASSPIAGGLYEQYF
TRBV27	TRBJ1-6	few	-	TGTGCCAGCAGCCCCCCTCTGGACTACCCTGTTCAGGCCCTCCACTTT	CASSPPLDYPVQALHF
TRBV4-1	TRBJ1-5	-	-	TGCGCCAGCAGCCAAGCAGGGGCCTATGGCAATCAGCCCCAGCATTTT	CASSQAGAYGNQPQHF
TRBV11-1	TRBJ2-2	-	-	TGTGCCAGCAGCTTAAGGAACAGGGCAGGGACCGGGGAGCTGTTTTTT	CASSLRNRAGTGELFF
TRBV6-5	TRBJ2-5	-	-	TGTGCCAGCAGTTACCTTCAGAACCAAGAGACCCAGTACTTC	CASSYLQNQETQYF
TRBV5-1	TRBJ2-7	-	TRBD1	TGCGCCAGCAGCTGGGACAGCCCTCCCTACGAGCAGTACTTC	CASSWDSPPYEQYF
TRBV11-1	TRBJ2-6	-	-	TGTGCCAGCAGCTTTCACCTTAACTCTGGGGCCAACGGCCTGACTTTC	CASSFHLNSGANGLTF
TRBV6-1	TRBJ2-1	-	TRBD1	TGTGCCAGCAGGCGACAGGGGGAGGCTGAGCAGTTCTTC	CASRRQGEAEQFF
TRBV5-4	TRBJ1-1	-	TRBD1	TGTGCCAGCAGCCAAGACAGGGGAGGAGCTGAAGCTTTCTTT	CASSQDRGGAEAFF
TRBV29-1	TRBJ2-1	-	-	TGCAGCGCCCGGTCCGGAGACTTTGAGCAGTTCTTC	CSARSGDFEQFF
TRBV7-9	TRBJ2-7	once	TRBD1	TGTTCCAGCAGCACACAGGGGGCCTACGAGCAGTACTTC	CSSSTQGAYEQYF
TRBV14	TRBJ2-1	-	TRBD2	TGTGCCAGCAGCCAATTAGCGGGGGGGCCTTCTGAGCAGTTCTTC	CASSQLAGGPSEQFF
TRBV5-5	TRBJ2-7	-	TRBD2	TGTGCCAGCAGCTGGACTAGCGGGGTGCCCGAGCAGTACTTC	CASSWTSGVPEQYF
TRBV6-5	TRBJ2-4	-	-	TGTGCCAGCAGTCCCCCCGGGACACCCATTTTGTACTTC	CASSPPGTPILYF
TRBV14	TRBJ1-1	once	-	TGTGCCAGCAGCCCCCAGCGGGGCGAAGCTTTCTTT	CASSPQRGEAFF